These 19 T cell receptor beta chains were all obtained from the same sample, sequenced in a study of cytomegalovirus exposure and HLA in healthy donors. This PCR relied on a set of 60 Vbeta primers and 13 Jbeta primers. Sequencing was performed with immunoSEQ multiplex PCR; in TCRdb, only in-frame clones are kept and a portion is missing. The sample records more than 110,000 clones, roughly 76% being singletons. Sequenced: PBMCs. Receptors originate from a woman between 40 and 55 years old in good health and CMV-seronegative.

This chain uses TRBV27 with TRBJ1-6; D is unresolved. The CDR3 spans 16 residues. V shed 6 bases and J shed 0 bases, with 12 bases lying between them. CDR1 and CDR2 from the germline V gene are MNHEY and SMNVEV (reference sequence). In DNA form, the CDR3 reads TGTGCCAGCAGGGTCGTACCCAGCTCCTATAATTCACCCCTCCACTTT. It translates to CASRVVPSSYNSPLHF.

The rearrangement uses TRBV11-3 and TRBJ2-3; tentatively, D is TRBD2 (6 bases). Deletions cut 4 bases from V and 6 bases from J, with 11 bases between. Germline V lookup: CDR1 SGHNT, CDR2 YENEEA. The CDR3 is 13 amino acids. The CDR3 loop is CASSWRGSDTQYF. The CDR3 region has the DNA TGTGCCAGCAGCTGGAGGGGAAGCGATACGCAGTATTTT. Looking up the rest from reference TRBV11-3 and TRBJ2-3 gives the full variable domain: EAGVVQSPRYKIIEKKQPVAFWCNPISGHNTLYWYLQNLGQGPELLIRYENEEAVDDSQLPKDRFSAERLKGVDSTLKIQPAELGDSAVYLCASSWRGSDTQYFGPGTRLTVL.

The CDR3 DNA reads TGTGCCAGCAGTTCACTAGCGCATAGCACAGATACGCAGTATTTT. Protein: CASSSLAHSTDTQYF. The chain has TRBV6-1 and TRBJ2-3; 7 positions agree with TRBD2. Unmatched junction bases numbered 5, after V lost 5 bases and J lost 0 bases. The CDR3 covers 15 residues. Germline V gives CDR1 MNHNS, CDR2 SASEGT.

The chain uses TRBV9 and TRBJ2-3; no clear D. The germline V and J ends were trimmed by 0 bases and 6 bases, with 17 bases remaining between them. The CDR3 runs 16 residues. The germline CDR1 and CDR2 sequences are SGDLS and YYNGEE. CDR3 nucleotide sequence: TGTGCCAGCAGCGTAGTCGGGTCCCGGAGTGCGGATACGCAGTATTTT. The encoded protein is CASSVVGSRSADTQYF.

This rearrangement joins TRBV29-1 to TRBJ1-2, with 7 bases fitting TRBD1. This CDR3 is 14 amino acids long. Trimming at V came to 3 bases and at J to 3 bases, leaving 7 bases not matched to a gene. The germline gives CDR1 SQVTM, CDR2 ANQGSEA. CDR3 protein: CSVDRQGLDYGYTF. CDR3 DNA: TGCAGCGTTGACCGACAGGGTCTAGACTATGGCTACACCTTC.

The V and J genes are TRBV5-1 and TRBJ2-5; 7 bases are shared with TRBD2. Germline loops: CDR1 SGHRS, CDR2 YFSETQ. The CDR3 totals 13 residues. The V gene end was trimmed by 9 bases and the J gene end by 5 bases; junction bases not matched to a gene: 10. This CDR3 reads CATSTSLRETQYF. CDR3 DNA: TGCGCCACCTCGACTAGCCTACGGGAGACCCAGTACTTC.

The chain links TRBV5-5 to TRBJ2-7; D unclear. The CDR3 runs 12 residues. Trimming removed 2 bases from V and 3 bases from J, with 6 bases in between. The germline gives CDR1 SGHKS, CDR2 YYEKEE (reference sequence). In nucleotides, the CDR3 is TGTGCCAGCAGCTTTAACAGCTACGAGCAGTACTTC. Protein product: CASSFNSYEQYF.

J is TRBJ2-1 and V is TRBV18; 9 bases align to TRBD1. V trimming: 1 base; J trimming: 2 bases; junction bases outside the gene matches: 0. Germline V gene data show CDR1 as KGHSH and CDR2 as LQKENI. This CDR3 has 15 residues. The CDR3 bases are TGTGCCAGCTCACCACGACAGGGGGCCTACAATGAGCAGTTCTTC. Translation gives CASSPRQGAYNEQFF.

This clone was recorded a few times. The J gene is TRBJ1-1, the V gene TRBV5-1; a weak D match, TRBD1 (6 bases). The CDR3 is 17 residues long. Germline V gene sequence: CDR1 SGHRS, CDR2 YFSETQ. V was clipped by 4 bases and J by 5 bases, with 24 bases between them. The CDR3 protein is CASSRQARTDLGTEAFF. The CDR3 DNA follows: TGCGCCAGCAGCCGACAGGCGCGGACCGACCTCGGGACTGAAGCTTTCTTT.

This clone appeared a single time. V usage is TRBV5-1 and J usage is TRBJ2-1, with D possibly TRBD1 on 5 matching bases. The V gene's germline CDR1 is SGHRS and CDR2 YFSETQ. The V end was cut by 0 bases, the J end by 6 bases, with 13 bases between. The CDR3 totals 15 residues. CDR3: CASSLEQAALNEQFF. CDR3 nucleotides: TGCGCCAGCAGCTTGGAACAGGCGGCCCTCAATGAGCAGTTCTTC.

This chain links TRBV4-1 with TRBJ2-5; 8 nucleotides match TRBD1. The tail of the sequence fits TRBJ2-7 better, so the J call may be wrong. The CDR3 has 14 amino acids. Per the germline V gene, CDR1 is MGHRA and CDR2 is YSYEKL. The CDR3 DNA reads as TGCGCCAGCAGCCTAGGACAGGGCCCCTACGAGCAGTACTTC. Its translation: CASSLGQGPYEQYF.

This clone was recorded a few times. The same CDR3 also results from other DNA sequences found in this sample. This chain joins TRBV4-3 and TRBJ2-2; 10 positions agree with TRBD1. CDR1 is LGHNA and CDR2 is YSLEER in the germline V gene. J lost 1 base, V lost 1 base, and 9 bases had no gene match. This CDR3 comprises 19 residues. CDR3 bases: TGCGCCAGCAGCCAAGTACCGTACAGGACAGGGGGGAACACCGGGGAGCTGTTTTTT. It codes for CASSQVPYRTGGNTGELFF.

V and J are TRBV7-2 and TRBJ2-1; 12 nucleotides agree with TRBD2. CDR3 size: 14 residues. Germline V gene data show CDR1 as SGHTA and CDR2 as FQGNSA. With V trimmed by 9 bases and J by 9 bases, 9 bases remained unmatched. The CDR3 spells CASLAGGLTTEQFF. The CDR3 region has the DNA TGTGCCAGTCTAGCGGGGGGGCTAACAACTGAGCAGTTCTTC.

This clone was recorded only once. The rearrangement uses TRBV5-5 and TRBJ1-4; 10 positions match TRBD1. Per the germline V gene, CDR1 is SGHKS and CDR2 is YYEKEE (reference sequence). Trimming at V came to 2 bases and at J to 3 bases, leaving 13 bases not matched to a gene. The CDR3 sequence is 19 residues long. Here the CDR3 reads CASSFPGQGRLLANEKLFF. DNA of the CDR3: TGTGCCAGCAGCTTCCCGGGACAGGGGCGTTTGTTGGCTAATGAAAAACTGTTTTTT.

This chain links TRBV29-1 with TRBJ2-5, with a tentative D call TRBD2 (5 bases). The CDR3 consists of 12 residues. Germline V CDR1 and CDR2: SQVTM, ANQGSEA. Trimming pared 4 bases from V and 5 bases from J, leaving 11 bases between. The CDR3 spells CSVVEGAETQYF. DNA for the CDR3: TGCAGCGTTGTTGAGGGTGCTGAGACCCAGTACTTC.

This sequence joins TRBV19 and TRBJ2-5, with 9 bases matching TRBD1. Germline assignment: CDR1 LNHDA and CDR2 SQIVND (reference sequence). The CDR3 loop spans 18 amino acids. Germline trimming cut 4 bases from V and 6 bases from J; bases unmatched to any gene: 18. The CDR3 bases are TGTGCCAGTAGTAAAACCGGGACAGGGTGGGGATTGGAAAAGACCCAGTACTTC. It codes for CASSKTGTGWGLEKTQYF.

This chain connects TRBV6-5 to TRBJ2-1; TRBD1 aligns across 7 bases. The germline V gene has CDR1 MNHEY and CDR2 SVGAGI. V lost 4 bases and J lost 3; bases outside the gene matches: 6. CDR3 size: 15 residues. The CDR3 nucleotides are TGTGCCAGCAGTTTGACTACAGGGGTCTACAATGAGCAGTTCTTC. This codes for CASSLTTGVYNEQFF.

This clone was detected only a few times. The rearrangement joins TRBV6-1 to TRBJ1-3; D gene uncertain. V gave up 2 bases and J gave up 0 bases, with 11 bases separating them. This CDR3 is 16 amino acids long. Germline CDR1 reads MNHNS; CDR2 reads SASEGT. CDR3 region: CASSELLATSGNTIYF. Here the CDR3 DNA reads TGTGCCAGCAGTGAACTCTTGGCCACCTCTGGAAACACCATATATTTT.

The V gene is TRBV6-6, the J gene TRBJ2-1; 7 nucleotides line up with TRBD1. The CDR3 totals 15 residues. Germline CDR1 reads MNHNY; CDR2 reads SVGAGI (reference sequence). After removal of 3 bases from V and 4 bases from J, the junction contained 6 bases not matched to a gene. The CDR3 nucleotides read TGTGCCAGCAGTTATACCCAGGGGGAATACAATGAGCAGTTCTTC. Encoded protein: CASSYTQGEYNEQFF.